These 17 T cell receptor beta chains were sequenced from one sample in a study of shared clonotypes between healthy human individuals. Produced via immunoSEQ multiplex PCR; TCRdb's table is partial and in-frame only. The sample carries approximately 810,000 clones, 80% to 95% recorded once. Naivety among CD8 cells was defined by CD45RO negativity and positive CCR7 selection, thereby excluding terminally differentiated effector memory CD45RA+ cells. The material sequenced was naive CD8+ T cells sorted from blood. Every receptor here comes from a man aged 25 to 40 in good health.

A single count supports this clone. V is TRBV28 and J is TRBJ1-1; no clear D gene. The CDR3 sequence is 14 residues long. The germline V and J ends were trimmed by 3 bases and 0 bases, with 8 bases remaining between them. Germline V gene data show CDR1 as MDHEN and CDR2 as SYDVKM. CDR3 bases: TGTGCCAGCAGTTTCGGTCAGGTGAACACTGAAGCTTTCTTT. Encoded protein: CASSFGQVNTEAFF.

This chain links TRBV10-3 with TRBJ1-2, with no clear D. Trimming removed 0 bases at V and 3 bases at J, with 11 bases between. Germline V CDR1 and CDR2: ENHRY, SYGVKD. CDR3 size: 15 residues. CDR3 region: CAISESVTAYYGYTF. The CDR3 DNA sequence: TGTGCCATCAGTGAGTCCGTCACAGCTTACTATGGCTACACCTTC.

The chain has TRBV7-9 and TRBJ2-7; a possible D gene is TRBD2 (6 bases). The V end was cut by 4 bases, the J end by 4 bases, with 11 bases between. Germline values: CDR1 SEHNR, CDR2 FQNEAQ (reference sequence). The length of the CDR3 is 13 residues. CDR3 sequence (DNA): TGTGCCAGCAGCTGGGACTCCCATTACGAGCAGTACTTC. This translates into CASSWDSHYEQYF. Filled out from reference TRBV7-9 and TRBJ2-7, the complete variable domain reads DTGVSQNPRHKITKRGQNVTFRCDPISEHNRLYWYRQTLGQGPEFLTYFQNEAQLEKSRLLSDRFSAERPKGSFSTLEIQRTEQGDSAMYLCASSWDSHYEQYFGPGTRLTVT.

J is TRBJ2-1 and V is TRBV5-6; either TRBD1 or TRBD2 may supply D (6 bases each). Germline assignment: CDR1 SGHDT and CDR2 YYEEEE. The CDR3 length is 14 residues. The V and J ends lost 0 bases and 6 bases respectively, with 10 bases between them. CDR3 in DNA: TGTGCCAGCAGCTTGGCTAGGGGGGCCAATGAGCAGTTCTTC. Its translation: CASSLARGANEQFF. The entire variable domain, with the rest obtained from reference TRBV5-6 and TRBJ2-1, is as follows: DAGVTQSPTHLIKTRGQQVTLRCSPKSGHDTVSWYQQALGQGPQFIFQYYEEEERQRGNFPDRFSGHQFPNYSSELNVNALLLGDSALYLCASSLARGANEQFFGPGTRLTVL.

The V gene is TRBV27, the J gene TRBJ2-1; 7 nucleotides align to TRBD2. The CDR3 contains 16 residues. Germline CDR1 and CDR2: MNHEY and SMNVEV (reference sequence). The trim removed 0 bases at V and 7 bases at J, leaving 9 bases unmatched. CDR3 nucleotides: TGTGCCAGCAGTTTATCATCTAGCGGAGCTATTAATGAGCAGTTCTTC. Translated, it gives CASSLSSSGAINEQFF.

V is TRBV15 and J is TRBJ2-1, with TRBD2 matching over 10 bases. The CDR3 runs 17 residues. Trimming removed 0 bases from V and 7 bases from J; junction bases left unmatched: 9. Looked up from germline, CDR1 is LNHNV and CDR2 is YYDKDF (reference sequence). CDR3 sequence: CATSRDVLAGVGNEQFF. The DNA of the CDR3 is TGTGCCACCAGCAGAGATGTCCTAGCGGGAGTGGGGAATGAGCAGTTCTTC.

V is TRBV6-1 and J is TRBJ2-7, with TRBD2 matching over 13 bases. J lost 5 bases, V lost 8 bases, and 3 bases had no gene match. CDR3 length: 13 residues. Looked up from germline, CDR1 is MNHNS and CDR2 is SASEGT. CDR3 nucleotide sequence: TGTGCCAGCGGGGGACTAGCGGGAAACGAGCAGTACTTC. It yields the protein CASGGLAGNEQYF.

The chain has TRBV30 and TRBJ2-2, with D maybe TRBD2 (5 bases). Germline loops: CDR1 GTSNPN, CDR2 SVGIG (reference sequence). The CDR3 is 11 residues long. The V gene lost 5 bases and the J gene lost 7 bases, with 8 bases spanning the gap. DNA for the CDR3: TGTGCCTGGCTCCGGGGCGGGGAGCTGTTTTTT. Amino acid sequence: CAWLRGGELFF.

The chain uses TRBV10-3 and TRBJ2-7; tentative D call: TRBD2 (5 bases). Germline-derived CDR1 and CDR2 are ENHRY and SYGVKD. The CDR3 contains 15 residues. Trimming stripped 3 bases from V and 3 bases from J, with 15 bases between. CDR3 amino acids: CAISDLKGRDYEQYF. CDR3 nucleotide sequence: TGTGCCATCAGTGACCTCAAGGGTCGGGACTACGAGCAGTACTTC.

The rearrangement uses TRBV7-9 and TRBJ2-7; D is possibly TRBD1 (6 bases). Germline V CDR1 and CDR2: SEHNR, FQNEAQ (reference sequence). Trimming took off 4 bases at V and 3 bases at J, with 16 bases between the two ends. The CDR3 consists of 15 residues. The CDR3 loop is CASSSRTVSGYEQYF. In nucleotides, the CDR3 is TGTGCCAGCAGCTCTCGGACAGTGTCTGGCTACGAGCAGTACTTC.

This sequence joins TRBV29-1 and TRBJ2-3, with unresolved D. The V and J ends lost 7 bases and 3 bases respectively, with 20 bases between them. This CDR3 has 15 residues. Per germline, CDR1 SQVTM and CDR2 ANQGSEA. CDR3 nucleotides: TGCAGCGCCCGAATTAGCAGCCTGATGACAGATACGCAGTATTTT. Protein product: CSARISSLMTDTQYF.

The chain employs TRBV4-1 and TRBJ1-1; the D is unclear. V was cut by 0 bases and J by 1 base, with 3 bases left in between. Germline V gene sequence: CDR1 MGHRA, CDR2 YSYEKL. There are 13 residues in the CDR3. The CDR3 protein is CASSQDTNTEAFF. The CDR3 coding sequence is TGCGCCAGCAGCCAAGATACGAACACTGAAGCTTTCTTT.

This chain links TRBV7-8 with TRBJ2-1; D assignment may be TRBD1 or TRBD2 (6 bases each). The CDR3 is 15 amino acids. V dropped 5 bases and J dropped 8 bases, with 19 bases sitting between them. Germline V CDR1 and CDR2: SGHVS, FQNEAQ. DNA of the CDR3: TGTGCCAGCAGCCCCTCTCTATCGGGGGCCGATGAGCAGTTCTTC. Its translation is CASSPSLSGADEQFF. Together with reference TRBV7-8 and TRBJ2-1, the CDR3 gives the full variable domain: GAGVSQSPRYKVAKRGQDVALRCDPISGHVSLFWYQQALGQGPEFLTYFQNEAQLDKSGLPSDRFFAERPEGSVSTLKIQRTQQEDSAVYLCASSPSLSGADEQFFGPGTRLTVL.

CDR3 coding DNA: TGTGCCAGCAGCCCCCGTCATATCTTCAGCTCCTACAATGAGCAGTTCTTC. It encodes CASSPRHIFSSYNEQFF. The J gene is TRBJ2-1, the V gene TRBV7-6; D call uncertain. V gave up 5 bases and J gave up 0 bases, with 17 bases separating them. Looked up from germline, CDR1 is SGHVS and CDR2 is FNYEAQ. The CDR3 contains 17 residues.

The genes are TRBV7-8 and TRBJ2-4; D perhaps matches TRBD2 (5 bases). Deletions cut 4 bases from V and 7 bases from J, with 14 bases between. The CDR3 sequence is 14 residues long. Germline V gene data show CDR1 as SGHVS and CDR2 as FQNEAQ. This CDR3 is CASSSSRDINIQYF. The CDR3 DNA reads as TGTGCCAGCAGCTCTTCCCGGGATATCAACATTCAGTACTTC.

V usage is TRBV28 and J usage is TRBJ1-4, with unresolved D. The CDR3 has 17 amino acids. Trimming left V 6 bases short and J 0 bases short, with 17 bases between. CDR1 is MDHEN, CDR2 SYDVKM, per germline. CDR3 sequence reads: CASSPPRQMATNEKLFF. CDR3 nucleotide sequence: TGTGCCAGCAGCCCACCCCGGCAGATGGCAACTAATGAAAAACTGTTTTTT.

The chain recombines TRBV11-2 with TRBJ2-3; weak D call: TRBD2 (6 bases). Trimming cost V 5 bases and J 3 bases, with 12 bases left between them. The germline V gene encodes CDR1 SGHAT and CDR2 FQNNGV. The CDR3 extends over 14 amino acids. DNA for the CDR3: TGTGCCAGCAGCCCTGTTGGGGGGACAGATACGCAGTATTTT. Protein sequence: CASSPVGGTDTQYF.